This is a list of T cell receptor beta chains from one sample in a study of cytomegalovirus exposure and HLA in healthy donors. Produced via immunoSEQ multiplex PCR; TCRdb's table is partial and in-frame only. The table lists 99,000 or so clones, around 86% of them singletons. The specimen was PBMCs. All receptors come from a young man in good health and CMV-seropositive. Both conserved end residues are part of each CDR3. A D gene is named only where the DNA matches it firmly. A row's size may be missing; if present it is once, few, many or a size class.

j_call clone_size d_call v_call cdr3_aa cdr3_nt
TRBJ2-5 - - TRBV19 CASSIGLETQYF TGTGCCAGTAGTATAGGTCTGGAGACCCAGTACTTC
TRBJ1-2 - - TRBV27 CASQGFSGYTF TGTGCCAGCCAGGGTTTCAGCGGCTACACCTTC
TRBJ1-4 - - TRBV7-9 CASSLQGLNEKLFF TGTGCCAGCAGCTTACAGGGCCTTAATGAAAAACTGTTTTTT
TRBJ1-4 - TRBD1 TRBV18 CASSPGQGGEKLFF TGTGCCAGCTCGCCCGGACAGGGAGGCGAAAAACTGTTTTTT
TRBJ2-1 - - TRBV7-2 CASSFSYNEQFF TGTGCCAGCAGCTTCAGCTACAATGAGCAGTTCTTC
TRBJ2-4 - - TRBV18 CASSELAKNIQYF TGTGCCAGCTCAGAGCTAGCCAAAAACATTCAGTACTTC
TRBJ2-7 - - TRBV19 CASSSQSGSYEQYF TGTGCCAGTAGTTCACAATCAGGTTCGTACGAGCAGTACTTC
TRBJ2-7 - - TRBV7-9 CASSPRDTPSYEQYF TGTGCCAGCAGCCCACGGGACACTCCCTCCTACGAGCAGTACTTC
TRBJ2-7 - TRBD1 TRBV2 CASSARTGPYEQYF TGTGCCAGCAGCGCGCGGACAGGACCCTACGAGCAGTACTTC
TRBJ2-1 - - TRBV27 CASSPLGTDSYNEQFF TGTGCCAGCAGTCCCCTCGGGACTGACTCCTACAATGAGCAGTTCTTC
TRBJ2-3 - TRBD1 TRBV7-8 CASSLTGVADTQYF TGTGCCAGCAGCTTAACAGGGGTGGCAGATACGCAGTATTTT
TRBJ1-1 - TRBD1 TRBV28 CASSLFWDRGRPTEAFF TGTGCCAGCAGTTTATTTTGGGACAGGGGAAGACCAACTGAAGCTTTCTTT
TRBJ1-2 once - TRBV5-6 CASSPGGYYGYTF TGTGCCAGCAGCCCGGGTGGATACTATGGCTACACCTTC
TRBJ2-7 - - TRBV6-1 CASSEARGFYEQYF TGTGCCAGCAGTGAAGCACGAGGGTTCTACGAGCAGTACTTC
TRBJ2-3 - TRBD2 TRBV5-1 CASSLEAGYSTDTQYF TGCGCCAGCAGCTTGGAAGCGGGGTACAGCACAGATACGCAGTATTTT
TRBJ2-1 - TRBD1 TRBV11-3 CASSLDRVNNNEQFF TGTGCCAGCAGCTTGGACAGGGTGAACAACAATGAGCAGTTCTTC
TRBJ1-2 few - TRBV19 CASSIRVGYGYTF TGTGCCAGTAGTATCAGGGTTGGCTATGGCTACACCTTC
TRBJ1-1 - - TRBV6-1 CASSEVGGATEAFF TGTGCCAGCAGTGAAGTAGGGGGGGCCACTGAAGCTTTCTTT
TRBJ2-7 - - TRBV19 CASTPAGQRSTYEQYF TGTGCCAGTACCCCGGCGGGACAGCGCTCTACCTACGAGCAGTACTTC
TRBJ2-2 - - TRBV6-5 CASSQNTGELFF TGTGCCAGCAGCCAAAACACCGGGGAGCTGTTTTTT
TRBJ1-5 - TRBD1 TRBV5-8 CASSWATGSNQPQHF TGTGCCAGCAGCTGGGCGACAGGGAGCAATCAGCCCCAGCATTTT
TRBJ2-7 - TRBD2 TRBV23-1 CASSQSTSGGWYEQYF TGCGCCAGCAGTCAGTCTACTAGCGGGGGATGGTACGAGCAGTACTTC
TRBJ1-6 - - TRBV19 CASSSGIGSPLHF TGTGCCAGTAGCTCGGGGATCGGTTCACCCCTCCACTTT
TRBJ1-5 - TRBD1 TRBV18 CASSPTGQGSNQPQHF TGTGCCAGCTCACCGACGGGACAGGGAAGCAATCAGCCCCAGCATTTT
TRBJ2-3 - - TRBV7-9 CASSLTSRGTQYF TGTGCCAGCAGCTTAACATCTAGAGGCACGCAGTATTTT
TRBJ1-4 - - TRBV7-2 CASSLGRNEKLFF TGTGCCAGCAGCTTAGGGCGGAATGAAAAACTGTTTTTT
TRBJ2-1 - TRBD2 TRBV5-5 CASSLAAPRGEQFF TGTGCCAGCAGTCTAGCGGCGCCTCGGGGTGAGCAGTTCTTC
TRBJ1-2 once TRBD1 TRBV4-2 CASSHEQGTGGYTF TGTGCCAGCAGCCATGAACAGGGGACTGGAGGCTACACCTTC
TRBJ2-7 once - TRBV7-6 CASSSQDNYEQYF TGTGCCAGCAGCTCTCAGGACAACTACGAGCAGTACTTC
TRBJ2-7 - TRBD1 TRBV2 CASSGDRDRGAYEQYF TGTGCCAGCAGTGGGGACAGGGACAGGGGGGCCTACGAGCAGTACTTC
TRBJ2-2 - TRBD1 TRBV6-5 CASSLQGALITGELFF TGTGCCAGCAGTTTACAGGGGGCGCTTATCACCGGGGAGCTGTTTTTT
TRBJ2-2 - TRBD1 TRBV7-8 CASSPPTGENTGELFF TGTGCCAGCAGCCCACCGACAGGGGAGAACACCGGGGAGCTGTTTTTT
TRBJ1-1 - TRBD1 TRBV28 CASSPPGRGHTEAFF TGTGCCAGCAGTCCCCCGGGCAGGGGGCACACTGAAGCTTTCTTT
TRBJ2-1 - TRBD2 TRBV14 CASSQGILAGGRDNEQFF TGTGCCAGCAGCCAAGGGATACTAGCGGGGGGGCGCGACAATGAGCAGTTCTTC
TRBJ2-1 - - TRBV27 CASRAAGLGNEQFF TGTGCCAGCAGGGCGGCAGGGTTAGGCAATGAGCAGTTCTTC
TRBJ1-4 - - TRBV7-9 CASSLAPGISNEKLFF TGTGCCAGCAGCTTAGCCCCCGGGATCTCTAATGAAAAACTGTTTTTT
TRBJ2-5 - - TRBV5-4 CASSFGETQYF TGTGCCAGCAGCTTCGGAGAGACCCAGTACTTC
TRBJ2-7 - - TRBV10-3 CAIGQRNDYEQYF TGTGCCATAGGGCAGCGGAATGACTACGAGCAGTACTTC
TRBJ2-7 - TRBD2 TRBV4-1 CASSQDSAGGYTYEQYF TGCGCCAGCAGCCAAGATTCAGCGGGGGGCTACACCTACGAGCAGTACTTC
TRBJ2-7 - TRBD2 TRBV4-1 CAGSQALAGAYEQYF TGCGCCGGCAGCCAAGCGCTAGCGGGGGCCTACGAGCAGTACTTC
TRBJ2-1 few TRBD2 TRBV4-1 CASSQGGLAGGRGSGKFF TGCGCCAGCAGCCAAGGGGGACTAGCGGGGGGTCGGGGCTCCGGGAAGTTCTTC
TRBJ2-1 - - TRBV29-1 CSVEDRGEQFF TGCAGCGTTGAAGATCGAGGTGAGCAGTTCTTC
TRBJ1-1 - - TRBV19 CACRQVQNTEAFF TGTGCCTGTAGACAGGTACAGAACACTGAAGCTTTCTTT
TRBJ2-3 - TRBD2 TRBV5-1 CASSGGGQTDTQYF TGCGCCAGCAGTGGCGGGGGGCAGACAGATACGCAGTATTTT
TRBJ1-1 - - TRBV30 CAFTLQVNTEAFF TGTGCCTTCACGCTCCAGGTGAACACTGAAGCTTTCTTT
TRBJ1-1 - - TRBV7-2 CASRAVRNTEAFF TGTGCCAGCAGGGCTGTACGGAACACTGAAGCTTTCTTT
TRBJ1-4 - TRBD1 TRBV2 CASSDSGQRLFF TGTGCCAGCAGTGACTCGGGACAGAGACTGTTTTTT
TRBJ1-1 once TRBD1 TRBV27 CASSSDRGYLTEAFF TGTGCCAGCAGTTCAGACAGGGGATATCTCACTGAAGCTTTCTTT
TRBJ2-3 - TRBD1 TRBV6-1 CASSVDRALVDTQYF TGTGCCAGCAGTGTTGACAGGGCGCTGGTGGATACGCAGTATTTT
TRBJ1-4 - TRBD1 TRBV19 CASSGTTGPHEKLFF TGTGCCAGTAGTGGAACGACAGGGCCCCATGAAAAACTGTTTTTT
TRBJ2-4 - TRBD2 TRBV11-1 CASSRSGARGDIQYF TGTGCCAGCAGCCGATCCGGGGCCCGGGGGGACATTCAGTACTTC
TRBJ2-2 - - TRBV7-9 CATQNTGELFF TGTGCCACCCAGAACACCGGGGAGCTGTTTTTT
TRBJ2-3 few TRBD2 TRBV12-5 CASAPGLAGQYF TGTGCTAGTGCCCCGGGACTAGCGGGGCAGTATTTT
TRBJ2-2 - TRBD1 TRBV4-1 CASRKGTGKNTGELFF TGCGCCAGCAGGAAAGGGACAGGGAAGAACACCGGGGAGCTGTTTTTT
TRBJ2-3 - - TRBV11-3 CASSSSEGTDTQYF TGTGCCAGCAGCTCGAGTGAGGGTACAGATACGCAGTATTTT
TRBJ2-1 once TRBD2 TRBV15 CATSDGPKKGGRDEQFF TGTGCCACCAGCGATGGGCCGAAGAAGGGAGGGAGGGATGAGCAGTTCTTC
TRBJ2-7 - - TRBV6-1 CASTLGVGAQNEQYF TGTGCCAGCACCCTAGGGGTGGGGGCGCAAAACGAGCAGTACTTC
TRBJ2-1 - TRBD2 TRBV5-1 CASSLSSGGANNEQFF TGCGCCAGCAGCTTGAGTAGCGGGGGGGCCAACAATGAGCAGTTCTTC
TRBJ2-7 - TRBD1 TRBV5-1 CASSLATQGAVMQYF TGCGCCAGCAGCTTGGCCACTCAGGGGGCGGTAATGCAGTACTTC